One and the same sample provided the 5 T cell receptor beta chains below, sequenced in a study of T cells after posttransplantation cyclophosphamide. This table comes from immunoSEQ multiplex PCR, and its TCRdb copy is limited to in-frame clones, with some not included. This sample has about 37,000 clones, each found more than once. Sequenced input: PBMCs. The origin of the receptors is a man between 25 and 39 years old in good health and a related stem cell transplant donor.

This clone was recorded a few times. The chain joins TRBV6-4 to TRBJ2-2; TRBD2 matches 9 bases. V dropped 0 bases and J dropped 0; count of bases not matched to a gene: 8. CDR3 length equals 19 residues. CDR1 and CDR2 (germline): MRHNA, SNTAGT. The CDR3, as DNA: TGTGCCAGCAGTGACTCTCCGCCTAGCGGGGCCGCGAACACCGGGGAGCTGTTTTTT. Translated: CASSDSPPSGAANTGELFF.

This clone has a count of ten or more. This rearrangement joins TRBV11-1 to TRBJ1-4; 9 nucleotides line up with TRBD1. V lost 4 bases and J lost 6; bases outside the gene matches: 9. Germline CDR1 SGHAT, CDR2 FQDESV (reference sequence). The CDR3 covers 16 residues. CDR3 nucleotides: TGTGCCAGCAGCTCTACAGGGGGCGCGGAGGATGAAAAACTGTTTTTT. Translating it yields CASSSTGGAEDEKLFF.

CDR3 nucleotides: TGTGCCAGCAGTTACTCTGGACAGGGGGCAGGGGGCTACACCTTC. It is translated as CASSYSGQGAGGYTF. The rearrangement uses TRBV6-5 and TRBJ1-2, with TRBD1 matching 11 bases. The germline CDR1 and CDR2 sequences are MNHEY and SVGAGI. The CDR3 has 15 residues. V was clipped by 0 bases and J by 8 bases; unmatched bases: 5.

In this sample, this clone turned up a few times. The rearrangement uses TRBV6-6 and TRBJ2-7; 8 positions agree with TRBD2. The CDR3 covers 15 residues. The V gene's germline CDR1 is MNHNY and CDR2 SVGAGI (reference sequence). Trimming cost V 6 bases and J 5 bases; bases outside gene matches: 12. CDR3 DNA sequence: TGTGCCAGCAGCGCTCGGGGGGGAAACCTCAACGAGCAGTACTTC. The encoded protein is CASSARGGNLNEQYF.

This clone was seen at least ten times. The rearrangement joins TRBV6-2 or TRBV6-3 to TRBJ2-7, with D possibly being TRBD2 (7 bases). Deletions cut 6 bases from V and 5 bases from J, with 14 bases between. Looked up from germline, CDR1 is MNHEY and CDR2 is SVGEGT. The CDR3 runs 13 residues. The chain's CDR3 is CASRGGAVHEQYF. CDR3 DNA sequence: TGTGCCAGCAGGGGGGGGGCTGTCCACGAGCAGTACTTC.